The T cell receptor (beta chain) under discussion was sequenced for a study of shared clonotypes between healthy human individuals. The wider study: With ages of 18 to 49, the donors were a couple of women and a few men.

The CDR3 has 14 amino acids. V was pared by 0 bases and J by 5 bases, with 3 bases of the junction left unmatched. The germline V gene encodes CDR1 KGHSH and CDR2 LQKENI. Using immunoSEQ multiplex PCR, the repertoire was profiled, and TCRdb retains in-frame clones only, with some absent. The sample includes hundreds of thousands of clones, about 76% of them seen just once. The chain combines TRBV18 with TRBJ2-5; 7 positions match TRBD1. The specimen was PBMCs. The TCR comes from a middle-aged woman in good health. Some clones in this sample may be carry-over from other donors' samples. CDR3 residues: CASSPPPRGETQYF. The CDR3 coding sequence is TGTGCCAGCTCACCACCCCCCAGGGGGGAGACCCAGTACTTC.